This entry is about one T cell receptor (beta chain). This sample stems from a study of blood T cell repertoires in COVID-19. Study in general: T cells, B-cell-depleted T cells, or PBMCs supplied cDNA or gDNA.

The method was immunoSEQ multiplex PCR; TCRdb's version includes in-frame clones alone and lacks a portion of them. The sample carries 250,000 to 350,000 clones, about 88% recorded once. CDR1 is LNHDA, CDR2 SQIVND, per germline (reference sequence). The trim removed 3 bases at V and 10 bases at J, leaving 3 bases unmatched. This CDR3 has 13 amino acids. The origin of this receptor is a human donor with COVID-19, enrolled during active disease. The donor label of this sample is uncertain. Sequenced: peripheral blood. The V call is TRBV19, the J call TRBJ1-6; 7 bases match TRBD1. DNA for the CDR3: TGTGCCAGTAGTATGACAGGGTCCTCACCCCTCCACTTT. Its protein product is CASSMTGSSPLHF. Drawing the rest from reference TRBV19 and TRBJ1-6, the complete variable domain is DGGITQSPKYLFRKEGQNVTLSCEQNLNHDAMYWYRQDPGQGLRLIYYSQIVNDFQKGDIAEGYSVSREKKESFPLTVTSAQKNPTAFYLCASSMTGSSPLHFGNGTRLTVT.